The 4 T cell receptor beta chains below all came from one sample that was sequenced in a study of T cell repertoires in cytomegalovirus infection. TCRdb passed the reads through MiXCR, listing each CDR3 protein once. The profile shows about 180,000 distinct CDR3 sequences, over 13% of them singletons. The sequenced sample consisted of PBMCs. The receptors here all came from a human donor in good health (CMV status not recorded). Some clones in this sample may be carry-over from other donors' samples.

This clonotype occurred many times. J is TRBJ1-3 and V is TRBV7-8; no clear D. Germline CDR1 SGHVS, CDR2 FQNEAQ. V dropped 1 base and J dropped 7 bases, with 2 bases sitting between them. This CDR3 comprises 11 residues. CDR3 bases: TGTGCCAGCAGCTTAGGGAACACCATATATTTT. As protein: CASSLGNTIYF.

This clonotype was observed at least ten times. The chain uses TRBV6-2 or TRBV6-3 and TRBJ1-5; D is uncertain. CDR1 is MNHEY and CDR2 is SVGEGT in the germline V gene. V was cut by 2 bases and J by 5 bases, with 16 bases left in between. The CDR3 runs 16 residues. The CDR3, as DNA: TGTGCCAGCAGTTACCAGACGAGCTTCTGGCATCAGCCCCAGCATTTT. Translation: CASSYQTSFWHQPQHF.

This clonotype is categorized as medium-sized. An end of the junction does not agree with germline; a read error may underlie this. The chain has TRBV19 and TRBJ2-1, with a tentative D call TRBD1 (7 bases). The V gene's germline CDR1 is LNHDA and CDR2 SQIVND (reference sequence). CDR3 length: 11 amino acids. CDR3 in amino acids: CASSMGGQLDF. CDR3 bases: TGTGCCAGTAGTATGGGGGGACAGCTCGACTTC. Full variable domain (outside the CDR3, taken from reference TRBV19 and TRBJ2-1): DGGITQSPKYLFRKEGQNVTLSCEQNLNHDAMYWYRQDPGQGLRLIYYSQIVNDFQKGDIAEGYSVSREKKESFPLTVTSAQKNPTAFYLCASSMGGQLDFGPGTRLTVL.

This rearrangement joins TRBV24-1 to TRBJ2-2; D not resolved. Trimming stripped 4 bases from V and 4 bases from J, with 18 bases between. This CDR3 region has 17 residues. The germline V gene has CDR1 KGHDR and CDR2 SFDVKD. CDR3 nucleotide sequence: TGTGCCACCAGTGAGCGCCCTAGTGCTGTGGTCACCGGGGAGCTGTTTTTT. Amino acids: CATSERPSAVVTGELFF.